These 32 T cell receptor beta chains were sequenced from one sample in a study of T cells after posttransplantation cyclophosphamide. The assay was immunoSEQ multiplex PCR, and TCRdb's table has in-frame clones only and misses some. In the table there are about 52,000 clones, around 94% of which are singletons. The specimen sequenced was PBMCs. The receptors here all came from a woman aged 30 to 39 in good health and a related stem cell transplant donor.

The chain carries TRBV29-1 and TRBJ1-3, with D unclear. There are 11 residues in the CDR3. With 6 bases removed from V and 7 bases from J, the gap between germline ends came to 10 bases. CDR1 is SQVTM and CDR2 is ANQGSEA in the germline V gene. The DNA for the CDR3 is TGCAGCGTCGAGGCGAGCAACACCATATATTTT. Its protein product is CSVEASNTIYF.

The rearrangement joins TRBV11-2 to TRBJ2-3; the match to TRBD1 covers 8 bases. The CDR3 extends over 15 amino acids. Losses at the gene ends were 5 bases for V and 7 bases for J; bases not matched to a gene: 11. Germline CDR1 and CDR2: SGHAT and FQNNGV. DNA of the CDR3: TGTGCCAGCAGCAGGGGACAGGTTGGCGCGAATACGCAGTATTTT. Translating it yields CASSRGQVGANTQYF.

V is TRBV11-1 and J is TRBJ1-2; 7 nucleotides align to TRBD1. The CDR3 is made up of 13 amino acids. Trimming cost V 9 bases and J 1 base; bases outside gene matches: 5. The germline CDR1 and CDR2 sequences are SGHAT and FQDESV (reference sequence). The CDR3, as DNA: TGTGCCAGTTCACAGGGGAATAACTATGGCTACACCTTC. Protein: CASSQGNNYGYTF.

V and J are TRBV7-8 and TRBJ2-2; 10 bases are a match to TRBD1. Trimming at V came to 0 bases and at J to 4 bases, leaving 5 bases not matched to a gene. Germline CDR1 SGHVS, CDR2 FQNEAQ. The CDR3 is made up of 17 amino acids. In nucleotides, the CDR3 is TGTGCCAGCAGCTTAGCGCCCCGGACAGGGGGCACCGGGGAGCTGTTTTTT. Protein sequence: CASSLAPRTGGTGELFF.

The chain recombines TRBV7-2 with TRBJ1-3, with TRBD1 matching 11 bases. The CDR3 runs to 16 residues. The junction had 5 bases not matched to a gene; V was cut back by 3 bases and J by 4 bases. CDR1 and CDR2 (germline): SGHTA, FQGNSA. CDR3 region: CASSLIGQGAGNTIYF. The CDR3 DNA reads TGTGCCAGCAGCTTGATCGGACAGGGGGCAGGAAACACCATATATTTT.

The chain employs TRBV5-4 and TRBJ1-6; 7 nucleotides match TRBD1. The V and J ends lost 2 bases and 7 bases, in that order; junction bases with no gene match: 6. Looked up from germline, CDR1 is SGHNT and CDR2 is YYREEE (reference sequence). The CDR3 extends over 15 amino acids. CDR3 in amino acids: CASSLEGTVNSPLHF. The CDR3 region has the DNA TGTGCCAGCAGCTTAGAAGGGACAGTAAATTCACCCCTCCACTTT.

This sequence joins TRBV6-1 and TRBJ2-3; 8 bases map to TRBD2. J gave up 6 bases and V 1 base, and 9 bases lay outside the gene matches. Germline CDR1 reads MNHNS; CDR2 reads SASEGT. The CDR3 is made up of 16 amino acids. In DNA, the CDR3 is TGTGCCAGCAGTGAAGTATTGCGGGGGGCATCTGATACGCAGTATTTT. This encodes CASSEVLRGASDTQYF.

The rearrangement joins TRBV10-1 to TRBJ1-2; 7 nucleotides match TRBD1. The CDR3 spans 15 residues. J was trimmed by 0 bases and V by 10 bases; bases with no gene match: 11. Germline loops: CDR1 WNHNN, CDR2 SYGVQD (reference sequence). The CDR3 nucleotides read TGCGCCACCCACCACGTTCAGGGGGCTAACTATGGCTACACCTTC. It yields the protein CATHHVQGANYGYTF.

V is TRBV2 and J is TRBJ2-5, with 11 nucleotides matching TRBD1. This CDR3 spans 14 amino acids. V shed 10 bases and J 5 bases; nucleotides not matched to a gene: 9. The V gene's germline CDR1 is SNHLY and CDR2 FYNNEI. The CDR3 nucleotides are TGTGCCATTCGGGGACAGGGGGAATGGGAGACCCAGTACTTC. Protein: CAIRGQGEWETQYF.

This chain links TRBV7-8 with TRBJ2-5; tentative D call: TRBD1 (6 bases). The CDR3 is made up of 14 amino acids. With 4 bases removed from V and 5 bases from J, the gap between germline ends came to 14 bases. Germline CDR1 is SGHVS and CDR2 is FQNEAQ. The CDR3 sequence is CASSSHRVVETQYF. CDR3 DNA: TGTGCCAGCAGCTCTCACAGGGTTGTTGAGACCCAGTACTTC.

Written as DNA, the CDR3 is TGTGCCAGCAGCTCCCGGGGGGGGTACAATGAGCAGTTCTTC. Its protein is CASSSRGGYNEQFF. This chain connects TRBV14 to TRBJ2-1; 8 nucleotides agree with TRBD2. Germline loops: CDR1 SGHDN, CDR2 FVKESK. The V and J ends lost 5 bases and 4 bases, in that order; junction bases with no gene match: 4. The CDR3 sequence is 14 residues long.

The J gene is TRBJ2-3, the V gene TRBV2; TRBD1 matches 10 bases. Unmatched junction bases numbered 13, after V lost 6 bases and J lost 10 bases. The CDR3 contains 15 residues. Germline lookup yields CDR1 SNHLY and CDR2 FYNNEI. CDR3 bases: TGTGCCAGCAGAAACCGGGACAGGGGCGGTTTGGCGCAGTATTTT. Amino acid sequence: CASRNRDRGGLAQYF.

The rearrangement uses TRBV29-1 and TRBJ2-2; no clear D gene. Germline V gene lookup returns CDR1 SQVTM and CDR2 ANQGSEA. Trimming pared 4 bases from V and 2 bases from J, leaving 2 bases between. The CDR3 loop spans 11 amino acids. The chain's CDR3 is CSVANTGELFF. In DNA, the CDR3 is TGCAGCGTTGCTAACACCGGGGAGCTGTTTTTT.

The chain couples TRBV6-1 to TRBJ1-2, with 7 bases matching TRBD1. J gave up 2 bases and V 6 bases, and 6 bases lay outside the gene matches. The CDR3 covers 14 residues. Germline V lookup: CDR1 MNHNS, CDR2 SASEGT. In DNA form, the CDR3 reads TGTGCCAGCAGAAGACAGGGCTTCAACTATGGCTACACCTTC. It is translated as CASRRQGFNYGYTF.

The rearrangement links TRBV19 to TRBJ2-3; 12 nucleotides align to TRBD2. With 5 bases clipped from V and 3 bases from J, the junction kept 9 bases outside the gene matches. Per germline, CDR1 LNHDA and CDR2 SQIVND (reference sequence). The CDR3 loop spans 17 amino acids. The CDR3 is CASSPRGLAGITDTQYF. CDR3 DNA: TGTGCCAGTAGTCCCCGAGGACTAGCGGGGATAACAGATACGCAGTATTTT.

The V and J genes are TRBV7-2 and TRBJ2-1; no clear D gene. Per germline, CDR1 SGHTA and CDR2 FQGNSA. The CDR3 has 11 amino acids. The V and J ends lost 7 bases and 4 bases respectively, with 5 bases between them. CDR3 residues: CASTLYNEQFF. CDR3 in DNA: TGTGCCAGCACCCTTTACAATGAGCAGTTCTTC.

The chain joins TRBV28 to TRBJ2-2, with 10 bases that match TRBD1. From germline, CDR1 is MDHEN and CDR2 SYDVKM. The ends lost 5 bases at V and 4 bases at J; junction bases unmatched: 7. The length of the CDR3 is 16 residues. CDR3 sequence (DNA): TGTGCCAGCAGTCCCGACAGGGGGCAGGTCACCGGGGAGCTGTTTTTT. It translates to CASSPDRGQVTGELFF. The full variable domain, in which reference TRBV28 and TRBJ2-2 provide the parts outside the CDR3, is DVKVTQSSRYLVKRTGEKVFLECVQDMDHENMFWYRQDPGLGLRLIYFSYDVKMKEKGDIPEGYSVSREKKERFSLILESASTNQTSMYLCASSPDRGQVTGELFFGEGSRLTVL.

The genes are TRBV5-1 and TRBJ1-4, with 7 positions matching TRBD1. J lost 0 bases, V lost 4 bases, and 6 bases had no gene match. The germline CDR1 and CDR2 sequences are SGHRS and YFSETQ. The CDR3 loop spans 16 amino acids. The CDR3 loop reads CASSVSGTATNEKLFF. The CDR3 nucleotides are TGCGCCAGCAGCGTATCCGGGACAGCAACTAATGAAAAACTGTTTTTT. The full variable domain, with the rest looked up from reference TRBV5-1 and TRBJ1-4, is KAGVTQTPRYLIKTRGQQVTLSCSPISGHRSVSWYQQTPGQGLQFLFEYFSETQRNKGNFPGRFSGRQFSNSRSEMNVSTLELGDSALYLCASSVSGTATNEKLFFGSGTQLSVL.

CDR3 nucleotide sequence: TGTGCCAGCAACCTGGACAGCTCCTATAATTCACCCCTCCACTTT. The encoded protein is CASNLDSSYNSPLHF. This rearrangement joins TRBV6-1 to TRBJ1-6; D might be TRBD1 (6 bases). V gave up 7 bases and J gave up 0 bases, with 10 bases separating them. This CDR3 comprises 15 residues. The germline V gene encodes CDR1 MNHNS and CDR2 SASEGT.

The chain uses TRBV10-2 and TRBJ2-7; D is possibly TRBD1 (6 bases). The CDR3 contains 12 residues. Germline V lookup: CDR1 WSHSY, CDR2 SAAADI. V lost 8 bases and J 0 bases, leaving 8 bases between the germline ends. The CDR3 loop reads CASGRGSYEQYF. The CDR3 nucleotides read TGCGCCAGCGGCAGGGGCTCCTACGAGCAGTACTTC.

This clone has a single count. The V gene is TRBV5-5, the J gene TRBJ1-1; a weak D match, TRBD1 (6 bases). The germline gives CDR1 SGHKS, CDR2 YYEKEE (reference sequence). V was cut by 4 bases and J by 1 base, with 14 bases left in between. The CDR3 sequence is 15 residues long. The DNA for the CDR3 is TGTGCCAGCAGCCCCCGGACAGTAACGAACACTGAAGCTTTCTTT. It yields the protein CASSPRTVTNTEAFF.

V is TRBV28 and J is TRBJ1-2, with TRBD1 identical over 8 bases. Germline values: CDR1 MDHEN, CDR2 SYDVKM. This CDR3 region has 15 residues. The V and J ends lost 1 base and 3 bases, in that order; junction bases with no gene match: 4. The CDR3 bases are TGTGCCAGCAGTTTATCGGCAGGGGGCCACTATGGCTACACCTTC. Its protein product is CASSLSAGGHYGYTF.

DNA of the CDR3: TGTGCCAGCAGTAACCGGGACAGGGGGTTCACTGAGCAGTACTTC. Translated, it gives CASSNRDRGFTEQYF. The chain carries TRBV27 and TRBJ2-7; 11 bases align to TRBD1. The CDR3 runs to 15 residues. V shed 5 bases and J 7 bases; nucleotides not matched to a gene: 10. CDR1 is MNHEY and CDR2 is SMNVEV in the germline V gene (reference sequence).

The chain joins TRBV7-8 to TRBJ1-3, with D possibly TRBD1 on 5 matching bases. CDR3 length: 14 amino acids. Germline assignment: CDR1 SGHVS and CDR2 FQNEAQ. The V gene lost 1 base and the J gene lost 3 bases, with 7 bases spanning the gap. CDR3 region: CASSLGGLGNTIYF. The CDR3, as DNA: TGTGCCAGCAGCTTAGGGGGCCTTGGAAACACCATATATTTT.

The chain carries TRBV6-1 and TRBJ2-5; a possible D gene is TRBD1 (7 bases). In germline, CDR1 is MNHNS, CDR2 SASEGT. The ends were cut back, 6 bases at V and 4 bases at J, with 18 bases in the middle. There are 15 residues in the CDR3. CDR3 nucleotide sequence: TGTGCCAGCAGCGTAGCCCAGGGGGGCTCAGAGACCCAGTACTTC. It translates to CASSVAQGGSETQYF.

J is TRBJ2-5 and V is TRBV7-7, with a tentative D call TRBD2 (5 bases). Per the germline V gene, CDR1 is SSHAT and CDR2 is FNYEAQ (reference sequence). CDR3 size: 15 residues. V was trimmed by 1 base and J by 2 bases, leaving 11 bases between them. The CDR3 DNA sequence: TGTGCCAGCAGCTTAGGGGAAGGCGGGCAAGAGACCCAGTACTTC. Translating it yields CASSLGEGGQETQYF.

V usage is TRBV9 and J usage is TRBJ1-1, with D tentatively TRBD1 (6 bases). V shed 4 bases and J shed 3 bases, with 13 bases lying between them. Germline CDR1 and CDR2: SGDLS and YYNGEE. The CDR3 has 14 residues. This CDR3 reads CASSSRRGDTEAFF. CDR3 in DNA: TGTGCCAGCAGCTCCCGCAGGGGAGACACTGAAGCTTTCTTT.

The chain joins TRBV29-1 to TRBJ1-1; no clear D gene. Trimming took off 2 bases at V and 0 bases at J, with 10 bases between the two ends. Germline CDR1 SQVTM, CDR2 ANQGSEA. The CDR3 runs to 14 residues. The CDR3 bases are TGCAGCGTTGAAAAGGCGGCATTGAACACTGAAGCTTTCTTT. Protein sequence: CSVEKAALNTEAFF. The full variable domain, its missing parts supplied by reference TRBV29-1 and TRBJ1-1, is SAVISQKPSRDICQRGTSLTIQCQVDSQVTMMFWYRQQPGQSLTLIATANQGSEATYESGFVIDKFPISRPNLTFSTLTVSNMSPEDSSIYLCSVEKAALNTEAFFGQGTRLTVV.

This sequence joins TRBV11-2 and TRBJ2-7; 7 nucleotides align to TRBD1. The CDR3 loop spans 15 amino acids. Germline V gives CDR1 SGHAT, CDR2 FQNNGV. J was trimmed by 5 bases and V by 5 bases; bases with no gene match: 12. This chain's CDR3 is CASSARQGAYHEQYF. The CDR3 DNA follows: TGTGCCAGCAGCGCTAGACAGGGAGCTTACCACGAGCAGTACTTC.

The chain carries TRBV5-4 and TRBJ2-5; D is perhaps TRBD2 (6 bases). In germline, CDR1 is SGHNT, CDR2 YYREEE (reference sequence). CDR3 length equals 14 residues. The germline V and J ends were trimmed by 4 bases and 5 bases, with 15 bases remaining between them. This CDR3 reads CASSLPTSPETQYF. For the CDR3, the DNA is TGTGCCAGCAGCCTCCCGACTAGTCCGGAGACCCAGTACTTC.

In its sample, this clone was seen a few times. This chain links TRBV7-9 with TRBJ1-2; D is undetermined. The length of the CDR3 is 13 residues. V lost 5 bases and J lost 5, with 12 bases in between. Germline V gene data show CDR1 as SEHNR and CDR2 as FQNEAQ (reference sequence). CDR3 loop: CASSPEGRYGYTF. CDR3 coding DNA: TGTGCCAGCAGCCCCGAAGGCAGGTATGGCTACACCTTC.

The chain has TRBV7-6 and TRBJ2-7, with D maybe TRBD2 (5 bases). This CDR3 contains 14 residues. V was pared by 1 base and J by 1 base, with 8 bases between. CDR1 SGHVS and CDR2 FNYEAQ come from the germline V gene. DNA for the CDR3: TGTGCCAGCAGCTTAGGTACGGGGTCCTACGAGCAGTACTTC. It is translated as CASSLGTGSYEQYF.